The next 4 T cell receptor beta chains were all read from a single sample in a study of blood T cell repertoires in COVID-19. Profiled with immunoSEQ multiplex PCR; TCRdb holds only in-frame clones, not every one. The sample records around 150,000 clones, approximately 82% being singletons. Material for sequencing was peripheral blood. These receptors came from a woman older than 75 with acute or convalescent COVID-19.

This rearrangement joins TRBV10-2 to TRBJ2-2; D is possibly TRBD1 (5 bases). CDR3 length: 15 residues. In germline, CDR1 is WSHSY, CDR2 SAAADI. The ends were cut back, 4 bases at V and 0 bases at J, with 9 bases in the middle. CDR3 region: CASSVRQPNTGELFF. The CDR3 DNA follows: TGCGCCAGCAGTGTTAGACAGCCGAACACCGGGGAGCTGTTTTTT.

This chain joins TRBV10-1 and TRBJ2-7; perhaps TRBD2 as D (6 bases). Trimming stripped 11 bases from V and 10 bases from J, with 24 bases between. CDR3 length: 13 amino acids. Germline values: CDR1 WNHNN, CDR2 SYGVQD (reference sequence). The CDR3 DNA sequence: TGCGCCGGGGGTAAAGGGCCCGGGCGGGAACAGTACTTC. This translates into CAGGKGPGREQYF.

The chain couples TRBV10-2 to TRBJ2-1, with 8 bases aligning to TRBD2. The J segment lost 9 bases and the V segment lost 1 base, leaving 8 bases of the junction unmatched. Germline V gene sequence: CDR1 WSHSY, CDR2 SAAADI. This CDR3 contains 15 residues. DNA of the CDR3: TGCGCCAGCAGTGAGTGTCAGCGGGAGTTTTGTGAGCAGTTCTTC. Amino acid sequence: CASSECQREFCEQFF.

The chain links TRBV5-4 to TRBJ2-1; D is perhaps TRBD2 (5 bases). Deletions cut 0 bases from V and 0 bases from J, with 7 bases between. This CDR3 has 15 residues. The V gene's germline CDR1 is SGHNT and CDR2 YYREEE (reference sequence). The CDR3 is CASSLVAGSYNEQFF. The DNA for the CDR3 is TGTGCCAGCAGCTTGGTGGCGGGCTCCTACAATGAGCAGTTCTTC. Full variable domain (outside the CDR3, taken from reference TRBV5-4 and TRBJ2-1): ETGVTQSPTHLIKTRGQQVTLRCSSQSGHNTVSWYQQALGQGPQFIFQYYREEENGRGNFPPRFSGLQFPNYSSELNVNALELDDSALYLCASSLVAGSYNEQFFGPGTRLTVL.